This paragraph reports one T cell receptor (beta chain). The data derive from a study of blood T cell repertoires in COVID-19. Study summary: Acute-phase and convalescent COVID-19 samples originated in the United States, Italy and Spain.

V was clipped by 5 bases and J by 3 bases; unmatched bases: 7. Germline V gene sequence: CDR1 SNHLY, CDR2 FYNNEI. The CDR3 is 16 residues long. The protocol was immunoSEQ multiplex PCR, while the TCRdb copy is restricted to in-frame clones and leaves out a portion. The table includes some 250,000 clones, 65% to 90% detected once. This chain joins TRBV2 and TRBJ1-5; 10 nucleotides line up with TRBD1. Input material: peripheral blood. The receptor's source is a man aged 30-40 years with active or convalescent COVID-19. The CDR3 is CASSPPTGGPNQPQHF. The DNA of the CDR3 is TGTGCCAGCAGTCCCCCGACAGGGGGCCCCAATCAGCCCCAGCATTTT.